This is a list of T cell receptor beta chains from one sample in a study of shared clonotypes between healthy human individuals. Profiled with immunoSEQ multiplex PCR; TCRdb holds only in-frame clones, not every one. Found here are fewer than 1.8 million clones, less than 99% of them singletons; the top ten hold approximately 0.4%. Sequencing input: naive CD4+ T cells sorted from blood. The receptors were gathered from a man aged 25-45 years in good health. Each CDR3 is given with its conserved first and last residue. D genes are given only for firm matches. Size tells how often a clone was seen (once, few, many) or the class of an expanded clone, and some rows leave it out.

clone_size j_call d_call v_call cdr3_aa cdr3_nt
NA TRBJ2-2 TRBD2 TRBV27 CASTSSGRAGELFF TGTGCCAGCACTTCTAGCGGGAGGGCCGGGGAGCTGTTTTTT
NA TRBJ1-2 TRBD1 TRBV10-3 CAISGPGQENLGYGYTF TGTGCCATCAGTGGTCCGGGACAGGAAAACTTAGGCTATGGCTACACCTTC
NA TRBJ2-7 NA TRBV5-1 CASSSTGTGFYEQYF TGCGCCAGCAGCTCTACCGGGACCGGATTCTACGAGCAGTACTTC
NA TRBJ2-3 NA TRBV5-1 CASSLDGAGTDTQYF TGCGCCAGCAGCTTGGATGGGGCGGGGACAGATACGCAGTATTTT
NA TRBJ1-5 TRBD1 TRBV7-9 CASSQAGGTGNQPQHF TGTGCCAGCAGCCAAGCCGGCGGGACAGGGAATCAGCCCCAGCATTTT
NA TRBJ2-7 TRBD2 TRBV7-9 CASSLGPTLAGGSQYEQYF TGTGCCAGCAGCTTAGGACCGACATTAGCGGGAGGGTCGCAATACGAGCAGTACTTC
once TRBJ2-4 TRBD2 TRBV7-3 CASSRGTSGAKNIQYF TGTGCCAGCAGCCGTGGGACTAGCGGAGCCAAAAACATTCAGTACTTC
NA TRBJ2-3 TRBD2 TRBV27 CAPPGGQLSSTDTQYF TGTGCCCCCCCGGGGGGTCAGCTCAGCTCCACAGATACGCAGTATTTT
NA TRBJ2-5 NA TRBV9 CASSVDLGETQYF TGTGCCAGCAGCGTAGACCTTGGGGAGACCCAGTACTTC
NA TRBJ2-3 TRBD2 TRBV28 CASSPGLAGVNTQYF TGTGCCAGCAGTCCGGGACTAGCGGGAGTGAATACGCAGTATTTT
NA TRBJ2-7 NA TRBV11-2 CASSLEWDFEYEQYF TGTGCCAGCAGCTTAGAATGGGATTTCGAGTACGAGCAGTACTTC
NA TRBJ2-6 NA TRBV5-4 CASSLGGSGANVLTF TGTGCCAGCAGCTTGGGGGGATCTGGGGCCAACGTCCTGACTTTC
NA TRBJ1-2 NA TRBV7-2 CASSLDLYGYTF TGTGCCAGCAGCTTAGATCTGTATGGCTACACCTTC
NA TRBJ2-7 TRBD1 TRBV5-6 CASSRGQGTLYEQYF TGTGCCAGCAGCCGTGGACAGGGGACCCTCTACGAGCAGTACTTC
NA TRBJ1-1 TRBD1 TRBV2 CASSVETGWSTEAFF TGTGCCAGCAGTGTAGAGACAGGGTGGAGCACTGAAGCTTTCTTT
NA TRBJ2-5 NA TRBV5-1 CASSGTGTRQETQYF TGCGCCAGCAGCGGAACCGGGACACGCCAAGAGACCCAGTACTTC
NA TRBJ2-2 TRBD2 TRBV10-2 CASKGLAGGPGELFF TGCGCCAGCAAAGGACTAGCGGGAGGCCCCGGGGAGCTGTTTTTT
NA TRBJ1-1 NA TRBV7-2 CASSLAGANTEAFF TGTGCCAGCAGCTTAGCTGGGGCGAACACTGAAGCTTTCTTT
NA TRBJ2-3 TRBD1 TRBV7-2 CASSRDRGADTQYF TGTGCCAGCAGCCGGGACAGGGGCGCAGATACGCAGTATTTT
NA TRBJ2-7 TRBD1 TRBV11-2 CASSPGDRPTYEQYF TGTGCCAGCAGCCCTGGGGACAGGCCGACCTACGAGCAGTACTTC